This T cell receptor beta chain was captured in a study of early T cells in non-severe SARS-CoV-2 infection. This clonotype has a handful of counts. TCRdb called the 5' RACE reads again in MiXCR, with one record for every CDR3 protein. Among 90,000 to 130,000 distinct CDR3 sequences listed, roughly 12% were seen once. V was clipped by 0 bases and J by 3 bases, with 13 bases between them. This CDR3 has 15 amino acids. Germline lookup yields CDR1 DFQATT and CDR2 SNEGSKA (reference sequence). This clonotype originated in an adult who was a healthcare worker with PCR-confirmed SARS-CoV-2 infection or an uninfected control (not recorded which). Sequencing used whole blood. J is TRBJ2-3 and V is TRBV20-1; TRBD2 is a possible D gene (6 bases). CDR3 loop: CSARERRGMTDTQYF. CDR3 coding DNA: TGCAGTGCTAGAGAGAGGCGGGGTATGACAGATACGCAGTATTTT.